This T cell receptor (beta chain) came from a study of T cells in Graves' hyperthyroidism and ophthalmopathy. Across the study: Any treatment followed the collection of peripheral blood at initial diagnosis. Study findings and constraints: Ophthalmopathy cases were set apart from stable hyperthyroidism by a 13 V-J model.

The CDR3 extends over 16 amino acids. Germline assignment: CDR1 SGHVS and CDR2 FQNEAQ. The V gene lost 4 bases and the J gene lost 0 bases, with 12 bases spanning the gap. Amplified TCR beta CDR3 regions came from RNA transcripts. RT-PCR in the first round (using the HTBI primer set) targeted the TCR CDR3. TCRdb re-called the multiplex PCR reads with MiXCR, one entry per CDR3 protein. The sample includes some 760,000 distinct CDR3 sequences, 11% to 15% of them seen just once. These patients, aged 18 to 65, had recently diagnosed hyperthyroidism lasting under 2 months. This clonotype was counted ten times or more. Its antigen is undetermined.

This TCR was recovered from a woman in her late teens or twenties with Graves' hyperthyroidism. The J gene is TRBJ1-4, the V gene TRBV7-8; D is possibly TRBD1 (5 bases). The sequenced sample consisted of blood. The CDR3 region is CASSYGSTATNEKLFF. The CDR3, as DNA: TGTGCCAGCAGCTACGGATCGACAGCAACTAATGAAAAACTGTTTTTT.